The 5 T cell receptor beta chains presented below share a single source sample, sequenced in a study of blood T cell repertoires in COVID-19. The repertoire was sequenced with immunoSEQ multiplex PCR; TCRdb's copy has only in-frame clones and lacks some. Of tens of thousands of clones listed, around 82% are singletons. Sequencing was performed on peripheral blood. Source of these receptors: a human donor in a cohort sampled during active COVID-19.

The chain joins TRBV4-2 to TRBJ1-1; 8 positions agree with TRBD1. V lost 0 bases to trimming and J lost 3 bases; unmatched junction nucleotides: 3. Germline V gene sequence: CDR1 LGHNA, CDR2 YNFKEQ. This CDR3 has 15 amino acids. This CDR3 reads CASSQDQGAYTEAFF. In DNA, the CDR3 is TGTGCCAGCAGCCAAGATCAGGGGGCTTACACTGAAGCTTTCTTT.

CDR3 residues: CAWSGSGSVSKTQYF. DNA for the CDR3: TGTGCCTGGAGTGGTAGCGGGAGCGTTTCAAAGACCCAGTACTTC. The V and J genes are TRBV30 and TRBJ2-5; TRBD2 matches 9 bases. The CDR3 totals 15 residues. The ends lost 1 base at V and 6 bases at J; junction bases unmatched: 9. Germline lookup yields CDR1 GTSNPN and CDR2 SVGIG (reference sequence).

The CDR3 DNA is TGTGCCAGCAGCCCCAATACGGGCAATCAGCCCCAGCATTTT. The encoded protein is CASSPNTGNQPQHF. The chain links TRBV7-9 to TRBJ1-5; D gene ambiguous. The CDR3 runs 14 residues. CDR1 and CDR2 (germline): SEHNR, FQNEAQ (reference sequence). The V and J ends lost 5 bases and 2 bases respectively, with 10 bases between them.

This clone appeared a few times. V and J are TRBV29-1 and TRBJ2-2, with 7 bases aligning to TRBD1. Germline lookup yields CDR1 SQVTM and CDR2 ANQGSEA. This CDR3 contains 14 residues. V lost 5 bases, J lost 0 bases, and 3 bases stayed unmatched. The CDR3, as DNA: TGCAGCGTTTCCGGGACAGCGAACACCGGGGAGCTGTTTTTT. Protein sequence: CSVSGTANTGELFF.

This chain connects TRBV5-1 to TRBJ1-1; D not resolved. V lost 2 bases to trimming and J lost 1 base, with 12 bases between them. This CDR3 region has 15 residues. Germline V gives CDR1 SGHRS, CDR2 YFSETQ. The CDR3, as DNA: TGCGCCAGCAGCTTATGGGCAGGCGAGAACACTGAAGCTTTCTTT. It encodes CASSLWAGENTEAFF.